A selection of T cell receptor beta chains follows, all from one sample in a study of cytomegalovirus exposure and HLA in healthy donors. Assay used: immunoSEQ multiplex PCR; TCRdb lists only in-frame clones, some missing. The sample lists approximately 59,000 clones; approximately 70% were seen once. The sample taken for sequencing was PBMCs. The receptors originated from a man aged 35 to 55 in good health and CMV-seropositive. Both conserved end residues are part of each CDR3. D genes are given only for firm matches. Not all rows give a size; the values are once, few, many and, for expanded clones, a class.

TRBV19,TRBJ2-7,NA,TRBD1,TGTGCCAGTAGTATACGGGACAGGGGGCACTACGAGCAGTACTTC,CASSIRDRGHYEQYF
TRBV7-2,TRBJ1-1,NA,NA,TGTGCCAGCAGCTTAGAGGTGGTGGGGCCAGGGGAAGCTTTCTTT,CASSLEVVGPGEAFF
TRBV4-3,TRBJ1-4,NA,NA,TGCGCCAGCAGCCAAGATGGGGGGGGACCTGCAGAAAAACTGTTTTTT,CASSQDGGGPAEKLFF
TRBV7-9,TRBJ2-2,NA,NA,TGTGCCAGCAGGGTTGGGGCAGAGAACACCGGGGAGCTGTTTTTT,CASRVGAENTGELFF
TRBV30,TRBJ1-5,few,NA,TGTGCCTGGAGTGACCAGGGATGGGGTCAGCCCCAGCATTTT,CAWSDQGWGQPQHF
TRBV7-2,TRBJ2-3,NA,TRBD1,TGTGCCAGCAGCCCAGGGACAGTGAGCACAGATACGCAGTATTTT,CASSPGTVSTDTQYF
TRBV19,TRBJ2-6,once,NA,TGTGCCACCTCCTACTCTGGGGCCAACGTCCTGACTTTC,CATSYSGANVLTF
TRBV7-8,TRBJ2-1,NA,TRBD2,TGTGCCAGCAGCTTAAGGAGCGGGACTAGGATCGACAATGAGCAGTTCTTC,CASSLRSGTRIDNEQFF
TRBV7-9,TRBJ2-5,NA,NA,TGTGCCAGCAGTTACATCCGCGGGGGCGAGACCCAGTACTTC,CASSYIRGGETQYF
TRBV6-1,TRBJ1-5,NA,NA,TGTGCCAGCAGTCCGGGGGGGGATCAGCCCCAGCATTTT,CASSPGGDQPQHF